These 26 T cell receptor beta chains share one sample of origin, sequenced in a study of T cell responses to AZD1222 COVID-19 vaccine. Data came from immunoSEQ multiplex PCR; TCRdb stores just in-frame clones and leaves some out. The sample holds about 120,000 clones, 92% seen once. Sequencing used peripheral blood, obtained on day 0 of AZD1222 vaccination. The receptors originated from an adult in good health.

The gene calls are TRBV28 and TRBJ1-2, with a weak D call TRBD1 (5 bases). The V end lost 3 bases, the J end lost 3 bases, and 14 bases lay between the germline ends. CDR1 and CDR2 (germline): MDHEN, SYDVKM. This CDR3 spans 15 amino acids. The DNA for the CDR3 is TGTGCCAGCAGTTTCTTCGGGCAAGGGGACTATGGCTACACCTTC. Translation: CASSFFGQGDYGYTF.

The chain carries TRBV5-6 and TRBJ1-1; TRBD1 might be the D (5 bases). The CDR3 has 15 amino acids. V was shortened by 4 bases and J by 2 bases, with 15 bases between the two germline ends. Germline V gene lookup returns CDR1 SGHDT and CDR2 YYEEEE. The chain's CDR3 is CASSPPETVNTEAFF. CDR3 nucleotide sequence: TGTGCCAGCAGCCCCCCAGAGACAGTCAACACTGAAGCTTTCTTT. The complete variable domain, with remaining parts taken from reference TRBV5-6 and TRBJ1-1, reads DAGVTQSPTHLIKTRGQQVTLRCSPKSGHDTVSWYQQALGQGPQFIFQYYEEEERQRGNFPDRFSGHQFPNYSSELNVNALLLGDSALYLCASSPPETVNTEAFFGQGTRLTVV.

The gene calls are TRBV5-4 and TRBJ2-2; D is uncertain. CDR3 size: 13 residues. Trimming cost V 4 bases and J 3 bases, with 7 bases left between them. The germline gives CDR1 SGHNT, CDR2 YYREEE (reference sequence). CDR3 in amino acids: CASSLDDTGELFF. The CDR3 DNA follows: TGTGCCAGCAGCCTCGATGACACCGGGGAGCTGTTTTTT.

The chain uses TRBV4-3 and TRBJ2-7; TRBD1 or TRBD2 may be the D gene (5 bases each). V was shortened by 0 bases and J by 4 bases, with 19 bases between the two germline ends. Germline V CDR1 and CDR2: LGHNA, YSLEER. This CDR3 region has 17 residues. The CDR3 region is CASSQDSFGAGKYEQYF. In DNA form, the CDR3 reads TGCGCCAGCAGCCAAGATAGCTTCGGGGCAGGGAAATACGAGCAGTACTTC.

This chain connects TRBV19 to TRBJ2-7; TRBD1 agrees at 7 bases. The CDR3 has 15 residues. Looked up from germline, CDR1 is LNHDA and CDR2 is SQIVND (reference sequence). Germline trimming cut 5 bases from V and 0 bases from J; bases unmatched to any gene: 7. The CDR3 protein is CASSPSDRDSYEQYF. CDR3 nucleotides: TGTGCCAGTAGTCCTTCAGACAGGGACTCCTACGAGCAGTACTTC.

This clone has only one observation. The chain is built from TRBV3-1 (or the pseudogene TRBV3-2) and TRBJ1-6; 7 bases match TRBD1. J was trimmed by 6 bases and V by 4 bases; bases with no gene match: 9. Germline loops: CDR1 LGHDT, CDR2 YNNKEL (reference sequence). CDR3 size: 16 residues. This CDR3 is CASSLSTGTANSPLHF. The CDR3, as DNA: TGTGCCAGCAGCCTCTCAACCGGGACAGCTAATTCACCCCTCCACTTT.

V and J are TRBV5-1 and TRBJ2-5; TRBD2 matches 10 bases. CDR1 and CDR2 from the germline V gene are SGHRS and YFSETQ. The ends lost 0 bases at V and 7 bases at J; junction bases unmatched: 9. The CDR3 length is 16 residues. This chain's CDR3 is CASSLVFSGGLGTQYF. The CDR3 bases are TGCGCCAGCAGCTTGGTTTTTAGCGGGGGGCTCGGGACCCAGTACTTC.

The rearrangement uses TRBV5-1 and TRBJ1-6, with D tentatively TRBD1 (5 bases). The germline V and J ends were trimmed by 2 bases and 4 bases, with 13 bases remaining between them. Germline V lookup: CDR1 SGHRS, CDR2 YFSETQ. The CDR3 extends over 16 amino acids. The DNA for the CDR3 is TGCGCCAGCAGCTTAGCCGGGGCACGTTATAATTCACCCCTCCACTTT. Its translation is CASSLAGARYNSPLHF.

The V call is TRBV5-6, the J call TRBJ2-5; D perhaps matches TRBD2 (6 bases). In germline, CDR1 is SGHDT, CDR2 YYEEEE. V lost 1 base and J lost 5, with 15 bases in between. This CDR3 contains 15 residues. CDR3 coding DNA: TGTGCCAGCAGCTTGTCGGGGGATTACGATGAGACCCAGTACTTC. Amino acid sequence: CASSLSGDYDETQYF.

V gene TRBV9 combines with J gene TRBJ2-7; maybe TRBD2 (5 bases). V gave up 4 bases and J gave up 0 bases, with 14 bases separating them. Per germline, CDR1 SGDLS and CDR2 YYNGEE. This CDR3 has 15 residues. The CDR3 DNA follows: TGTGCCAGCAGCCCCCGGGGAGATAGCTCCTACGAGCAGTACTTC. Translation: CASSPRGDSSYEQYF.

The chain couples TRBV5-4 to TRBJ1-2, with no clear D. Germline V gene lookup returns CDR1 SGHNT and CDR2 YYREEE (reference sequence). The ends were cut back, 4 bases at V and 8 bases at J, with 12 bases in the middle. This CDR3 spans 12 amino acids. The CDR3 spells CASSGSLGGYTF. As DNA, the CDR3 is TGTGCCAGCAGCGGTTCATTGGGGGGCTACACCTTC. The full variable domain, in which reference TRBV5-4 and TRBJ1-2 provide the parts outside the CDR3, is ETGVTQSPTHLIKTRGQQVTLRCSSQSGHNTVSWYQQALGQGPQFIFQYYREEENGRGNFPPRFSGLQFPNYSSELNVNALELDDSALYLCASSGSLGGYTFGSGTRLTVV.

The chain joins TRBV5-6 to TRBJ2-7; D gene uncertain. The CDR3 extends over 13 amino acids. Trimming shortened V by 1 base and J by 5 bases, and 10 bases separated the two germline ends. The germline V gene encodes CDR1 SGHDT and CDR2 YYEEEE. The CDR3 is CASSLSGFHEQYF. The CDR3 bases are TGTGCCAGCAGCTTGTCCGGTTTCCACGAGCAGTACTTC. Full variable domain (outside the CDR3, taken from reference TRBV5-6 and TRBJ2-7): DAGVTQSPTHLIKTRGQQVTLRCSPKSGHDTVSWYQQALGQGPQFIFQYYEEEERQRGNFPDRFSGHQFPNYSSELNVNALLLGDSALYLCASSLSGFHEQYFGPGTRLTVT.

V is TRBV6-5 and J is TRBJ1-2, with a tentative D call TRBD1 (5 bases). Per the germline V gene, CDR1 is MNHEY and CDR2 is SVGAGI. There are 11 residues in the CDR3. The V gene lost 9 bases and the J gene lost 6 bases, with 11 bases spanning the gap. CDR3 nucleotides: TGTGCCAGGGGGGGACCAAATGGCTACACCTTC. Encoded protein: CARGGPNGYTF.

The J gene is TRBJ1-1, the V gene TRBV30; no clear D gene. CDR1 GTSNPN and CDR2 SVGIG come from the germline V gene (reference sequence). The CDR3 extends over 13 amino acids. V gave up 2 bases and J gave up 2 bases, with 9 bases separating them. In DNA form, the CDR3 reads TGTGCCTGGAGTTCCGCTTTAAACACTGAAGCTTTCTTT. It encodes CAWSSALNTEAFF.

This sequence joins TRBV4-3 and TRBJ1-1; TRBD1 is a possible D gene (5 bases). Per the germline V gene, CDR1 is LGHNA and CDR2 is YSLEER. V lost 0 bases to trimming and J lost 6 bases, with 8 bases between them. CDR3 length equals 13 residues. The CDR3 protein is CASSQDSGSEAFF. CDR3 DNA sequence: TGCGCCAGCAGCCAAGATTCAGGGTCTGAAGCTTTCTTT.

The chain carries TRBV11-2 and TRBJ2-1, with 7 bases lining up with TRBD1. CDR3 size: 16 residues. Germline trimming cut 1 base from V and 4 bases from J; bases unmatched to any gene: 7. Germline assignment: CDR1 SGHAT and CDR2 FQNNGV. The CDR3 sequence: CASSLGRGQIYNEQFF. The CDR3 region has the DNA TGTGCCAGCAGCTTAGGTCGGGGACAGATATACAATGAGCAGTTCTTC. The full variable domain, in which reference TRBV11-2 and TRBJ2-1 provide the parts outside the CDR3, is EAGVAQSPRYKIIEKRQSVAFWCNPISGHATLYWYQQILGQGPKLLIQFQNNGVVDDSQLPKDRFSAERLKGVDSTLKIQPAKLEDSAVYLCASSLGRGQIYNEQFFGPGTRLTVL.

The rearrangement uses TRBV6-5 and TRBJ2-4; D is uncertain. Trimming pared 7 bases from V and 1 base from J, leaving 11 bases between. The CDR3 sequence is 14 residues long. Germline CDR1 is MNHEY and CDR2 is SVGAGI. The CDR3 DNA is TGTGCCAGCAAAAACCTCTTGGCCAAAAACATTCAGTACTTC. Its translation is CASKNLLAKNIQYF.

This chain links TRBV19 with TRBJ2-3; either TRBD1 or TRBD2 may supply D (6 bases each). This CDR3 has 12 residues. V dropped 0 bases and J dropped 10 bases, with 8 bases sitting between them. Germline CDR1 reads LNHDA; CDR2 reads SQIVND (reference sequence). CDR3 DNA sequence: TGTGCCAGTAGTATAGAGGGGGGCGCGCAGTATTTT. This gives the protein CASSIEGGAQYF.

The V gene is TRBV14, the J gene TRBJ2-1; D unclear. The V gene lost 1 base and the J gene lost 16 bases, with 11 bases spanning the gap. The CDR3 covers 11 residues. Germline assignment: CDR1 SGHDN and CDR2 FVKESK. The DNA of the CDR3 is TGTGCCAGCAGCCAAGCTTCAGTTAGCTTCTTC. Translation gives CASSQASVSFF.

The chain is built from TRBV7-9 and TRBJ1-2; TRBD1 agrees at 7 bases. Trimming removed 8 bases from V and 7 bases from J; junction bases left unmatched: 10. The CDR3 extends over 13 amino acids. Germline V gene data show CDR1 as SEHNR and CDR2 as FQNEAQ (reference sequence). Written as DNA, the CDR3 is TGTGCCAGCCGCAACGGACAGGACGGTGGCTACACCTTC. It translates to CASRNGQDGGYTF.

V usage is TRBV3-1 (or the pseudogene TRBV3-2) and J usage is TRBJ1-2, with a weak D call TRBD1 (6 bases). CDR1 is LGHDT and CDR2 is YNNKEL in the germline V gene (reference sequence). Trimming shortened V by 0 bases and J by 0 bases, and 11 bases separated the two germline ends. The CDR3 runs 16 residues. CDR3 bases: TGTGCCAGCAGCCAAGATCGGGGACAATCTAACTATGGCTACACCTTC. Protein: CASSQDRGQSNYGYTF.

The genes are TRBV5-1 and TRBJ2-3; D ambiguous. V shed 2 bases and J shed 3 bases, with 1 base lying between them. The CDR3 covers 11 residues. Germline CDR1 is SGHRS and CDR2 is YFSETQ. This chain's CDR3 is CASSLTDTQYF. Here the CDR3 DNA reads TGCGCCAGCAGCTTAACAGATACGCAGTATTTT. The variable domain in full, completed from reference TRBV5-1 and TRBJ2-3, reads KAGVTQTPRYLIKTRGQQVTLSCSPISGHRSVSWYQQTPGQGLQFLFEYFSETQRNKGNFPGRFSGRQFSNSRSEMNVSTLELGDSALYLCASSLTDTQYFGPGTRLTVL.

V usage is TRBV4-1 and J usage is TRBJ1-4, with a weak D call TRBD1 (6 bases). Trimming pared 4 bases from V and 2 bases from J, leaving 8 bases between. Germline V lookup: CDR1 MGHRA, CDR2 YSYEKL. The CDR3 totals 14 residues. CDR3 DNA sequence: TGCGCCAGCAGCCGGACAGCGACTAATGAAAAACTGTTTTTT. Translated: CASSRTATNEKLFF.

The V call is TRBV5-5, the J call TRBJ2-1; D gene uncertain. The CDR3 has 11 amino acids. Germline V gene lookup returns CDR1 SGHKS and CDR2 YYEKEE (reference sequence). V was clipped by 4 bases and J by 10 bases, with 9 bases between them. The CDR3: CASSPNREQFF. CDR3 nucleotide sequence: TGTGCCAGCAGCCCCAACCGGGAGCAGTTCTTC.

CDR3 in DNA: TGTGCCAGCAGTTTCGGCAGGATAGAAGCTTTCTTT. Residues: CASSFGRIEAFF. The rearrangement links TRBV28 to TRBJ1-1; D is unresolved. Germline loops: CDR1 MDHEN, CDR2 SYDVKM. Trimming took off 3 bases at V and 8 bases at J, with 10 bases between the two ends. This CDR3 is 12 amino acids long.

The chain couples TRBV5-1 to TRBJ1-1; the D gene is possibly TRBD1 (5 bases). Trimming shortened V by 4 bases and J by 6 bases, and 13 bases separated the two germline ends. CDR3 size: 13 residues. Germline V gene sequence: CDR1 SGHRS, CDR2 YFSETQ. This CDR3 is CASSEGLLPEAFF. CDR3 in DNA: TGCGCCAGCAGCGAGGGACTTCTTCCTGAAGCTTTCTTT.